Each of the 30 T cell receptor beta chains below was sequenced from the same sample in a study of T cells in Graves' hyperthyroidism and ophthalmopathy. Template material for amplifying TCR beta CDR3 regions consisted of RNA transcripts. The HTBI primer set was used in a first-round RT-PCR of the TCR CDR3. Using its own MiXCR run on the multiplex PCR reads, TCRdb lists one record per CDR3 protein. The sample contains around 520,000 distinct CDR3 sequences, roughly 15% of which appear only once. Material: blood. These TCRs come from a woman aged 40 to 49 with Graves' hyperthyroidism.

The J gene is TRBJ1-2, the V gene TRBV2; no firm D call. This CDR3 spans 11 amino acids. V was shortened by 7 bases and J by 8 bases, with 11 bases between the two germline ends. CDR1 and CDR2 (germline): SNHLY, FYNNEI. CDR3 amino acids: CASTATGGYTF. CDR3 in DNA: TGTGCCAGCACCGCAACCGGGGGCTACACCTTC.

This clonotype was seen at least ten times. This rearrangement joins TRBV12-3 or TRBV12-4 to TRBJ2-5; the match to TRBD1 covers 7 bases. CDR3 length equals 16 residues. V gave up 3 bases and J gave up 5 bases; unmatched junction bases: 12. The CDR3 region has the DNA TGTGCCAGCAGTTTCCTACAGGGGAGTGATAGGGAGACCCAGTACTTC. Its protein product is CASSFLQGSDRETQYF.

This clonotype was recorded many times. V gene TRBV28 combines with J gene TRBJ1-2; D gene ambiguous. The V gene lost 6 bases and the J gene lost 3 bases, with 8 bases spanning the gap. The CDR3 totals 12 residues. Germline CDR1 reads MDHEN; CDR2 reads SYDVKM. CDR3 sequence: CASSLSDYGYTF. DNA for the CDR3: TGTGCCAGCAGCCTCTCGGACTATGGCTACACCTTC.

This clonotype was detected many times. The V gene is TRBV12-3 or TRBV12-4, the J gene TRBJ2-3; D is possibly TRBD2 (5 bases). The V end lost 7 bases, the J end lost 4 bases, and 12 bases lay between the germline ends. This CDR3 region has 13 residues. The CDR3 loop is CASTRLAPDTQYF. The CDR3 bases are TGTGCCAGCACTAGGTTAGCGCCAGATACGCAGTATTTT.

This clonotype was seen ten or more times. V usage is TRBV7-2 and J usage is TRBJ1-2; D ambiguous. CDR1 is SGHTA, CDR2 FQGNSA, per germline. The CDR3 runs 14 residues. V shed 0 bases and J shed 2 bases, with 7 bases lying between them. This CDR3 is CASSLAVWNYGYTF. The DNA of the CDR3 is TGTGCCAGCAGCTTAGCGGTCTGGAACTATGGCTACACCTTC.

This clonotype appeared many times. The chain has TRBV20-1 and TRBJ2-1, with D unclear. The CDR3 consists of 14 residues. Trimming removed 1 base from V and 0 bases from J, with 7 bases in between. Germline CDR1 DFQATT, CDR2 SNEGSKA (reference sequence). The CDR3 DNA reads as TGCAGTGCTAGAGGCGCTGACTCCTACAATGAGCAGTTCTTC. Translated, it gives CSARGADSYNEQFF.

This clonotype turned up a few times. CDR3 sequence: CASSPPGQGFNYGYTF. The CDR3 coding sequence is TGTGCCAGCAGCCCACCTGGACAGGGTTTTAACTATGGCTACACCTTC. This chain joins TRBV7-9 and TRBJ1-2; TRBD1 matches at 8 bases. Germline V gene data show CDR1 as SEHNR and CDR2 as FQNEAQ (reference sequence). This CDR3 region has 16 residues. J lost 1 base, V lost 5 bases, and 9 bases had no gene match.

This clonotype came up many times. This chain uses TRBV12-3 or TRBV12-4 with TRBJ1-5, with D hard to call. This CDR3 has 14 residues. The V gene lost 3 bases and the J gene lost 3 bases, with 9 bases spanning the gap. CDR3 region: CASSFPGFNQPQHF. CDR3 in DNA: TGTGCCAGCAGTTTTCCCGGTTTCAATCAGCCCCAGCATTTT.

On this clonotype: Given a much more abundant clone one base away, this may be a read error. V usage is TRBV7-3 and J usage is TRBJ2-3, with D possibly being TRBD2 (5 bases). The CDR3 contains 14 residues. In germline, CDR1 is SGHTA, CDR2 FQGTGA. CDR3 DNA sequence: TGTGCCAGCAGCTCCATGGACTTAACAGATGCGCAGTATTTT. This encodes CASSSMDLTDAQYF.

This clonotype was seen repeatedly, ten times or more. The CDR3 bases are TGTGCCAGCAGCCTCCAAACGGGGACCCAGTACTTC. Amino acids: CASSLQTGTQYF. The V gene is TRBV3-1, the J gene TRBJ2-5; no clear D. Germline V CDR1 and CDR2: LGHDT, YNNKEL (reference sequence). V was trimmed by 4 bases and J by 7 bases, leaving 10 bases between them. The CDR3 extends over 12 amino acids.

For the CDR3, the DNA is TGTGCCACCAGTGATTTTGACAGCCCTCCCTACGAGCAGTACTTC. It encodes CATSDFDSPPYEQYF. V usage is TRBV24-1 and J usage is TRBJ2-7, with a tentative D call TRBD1 (5 bases). CDR1 is KGHDR, CDR2 SFDVKD, per germline. V was clipped by 1 base and J by 2 bases, with 11 bases between them. The CDR3 covers 15 residues.

This clonotype has a count of ten or more. CDR3 region: CASGTPYEQYF. The CDR3 coding sequence is TGTGCCAGCGGGACTCCCTACGAGCAGTACTTC. The chain is built from TRBV10-3 and TRBJ2-7; maybe TRBD2 (6 bases). Germline CDR1 and CDR2: ENHRY and SYGVKD. This CDR3 is 11 amino acids long. The germline V and J ends were trimmed by 10 bases and 2 bases, with 9 bases remaining between them.

This clonotype was observed a few times. V gene TRBV5-5 combines with J gene TRBJ2-5; 9 nucleotides line up with TRBD1. The trim removed 3 bases at V and 7 bases at J, leaving 19 bases unmatched. Germline assignment: CDR1 SGHKS and CDR2 YYEKEE (reference sequence). The CDR3 extends over 18 amino acids. Here the CDR3 DNA reads TGTGCCAGCAGCTCGGACAGGGGCGACAGGGGGGGTCTTTGGACCCAGTACTTC. This translates into CASSSDRGDRGGLWTQYF.

The chain combines TRBV7-2 with TRBJ1-3, with D perhaps matching TRBD1 (5 bases). Trimming removed 2 bases from V and 2 bases from J, with 10 bases in between. CDR1 and CDR2 from the germline V gene are SGHTA and FQGNSA. The CDR3 loop spans 15 amino acids. The CDR3 coding sequence is TGTGCCAGCAGCTTAAGCACAGGTCCTGGAAACACCATATATTTT. This codes for CASSLSTGPGNTIYF.

Many counts were recorded for this clonotype. This sequence joins TRBV27 and TRBJ2-5; D is unresolved. CDR1 and CDR2 from the germline V gene are MNHEY and SMNVEV (reference sequence). The CDR3 is 14 amino acids. Deletions cut 4 bases from V and 3 bases from J, with 12 bases between. CDR3 DNA: TGTGCCAGCAGTTCCTATGACCTAGAAGAGACCCAGTACTTC. It specifies CASSSYDLEETQYF.

This clonotype occurred many times. The V gene is TRBV10-3, the J gene TRBJ1-1; 10 nucleotides match TRBD1. CDR1 and CDR2 from the germline V gene are ENHRY and SYGVKD. The CDR3 length is 18 residues. With 6 bases clipped from V and 0 bases from J, the junction kept 13 bases outside the gene matches. DNA for the CDR3: TGTGCCATCAGGCCAGTGGGCGCGGGACAGGGGATGAACACTGAAGCTTTCTTT. Translating gives CAIRPVGAGQGMNTEAFF.

The table lists this clonotype with many counts. The V call is TRBV5-1, the J call TRBJ2-4, with 10 bases that match TRBD1. The CDR3 sequence is 17 residues long. The V gene end was trimmed by 3 bases and the J gene end by 1 base; junction bases not matched to a gene: 7. CDR1 and CDR2 from the germline V gene are SGHRS and YFSETQ. CDR3 sequence (DNA): TGCGCCAGCAGCTCGGGGACAGGGGCGATGGCCAAAAACATTCAGTACTTC. It codes for CASSSGTGAMAKNIQYF.

This chain links TRBV15 with TRBJ2-1; TRBD2 matches 8 bases. Germline V gene lookup returns CDR1 LNHNV and CDR2 YYDKDF (reference sequence). Germline trimming cut 5 bases from V and 4 bases from J; bases unmatched to any gene: 7. This CDR3 spans 15 amino acids. CDR3 region: CATSPSGSSYNEQFF. CDR3 nucleotide sequence: TGTGCCACCAGCCCAAGCGGGAGCAGTTACAATGAGCAGTTCTTC.

This clonotype has ten or more counts. The chain has TRBV6-1 and TRBJ2-7; 8 bases are shared with TRBD2. This CDR3 region has 14 residues. The ends lost 5 bases at V and 2 bases at J; junction bases unmatched: 5. Germline V gene sequence: CDR1 MNHNS, CDR2 SASEGT. The CDR3 reads CASSPREGPYEQYF. Here the CDR3 DNA reads TGTGCCAGCAGTCCCCGGGAGGGCCCCTACGAGCAGTACTTC.

This clonotype showed up many times. CDR3 coding DNA: TGTGCCAGCAGCTTAGGGACTAGTAGGGAAGTGGATACGCAGTATTTT. This translates into CASSLGTSREVDTQYF. The V call is TRBV11-2, the J call TRBJ2-3; TRBD2 matches at 7 bases. This CDR3 is 16 amino acids long. CDR1 and CDR2 from the germline V gene are SGHAT and FQNNGV. J gave up 6 bases and V 1 base, and 10 bases lay outside the gene matches.

This clonotype was seen a handful of times. This chain links TRBV6-1 with TRBJ2-2; D remains unclear. Trimming pared 4 bases from V and 7 bases from J, leaving 13 bases between. In germline, CDR1 is MNHNS, CDR2 SASEGT. This CDR3 has 14 amino acids. The CDR3 is CASSVLAVGGELFF. DNA of the CDR3: TGTGCCAGCAGTGTATTGGCAGTAGGCGGGGAGCTGTTTTTT.

This clonotype was counted many times. The chain couples TRBV3-1 to TRBJ2-1; perhaps TRBD1 as D (5 bases). V lost 3 bases and J lost 6, with 6 bases in between. The CDR3 totals 12 residues. Looked up from germline, CDR1 is LGHDT and CDR2 is YNNKEL (reference sequence). The CDR3: CASSHRVNEQFF. The CDR3 DNA sequence: TGTGCCAGCAGCCACAGGGTCAATGAGCAGTTCTTC.

The V call is TRBV7-2, the J call TRBJ2-6; no reliable D call. The length of the CDR3 is 14 residues. V gave up 2 bases and J gave up 2 bases, with 4 bases separating them. Germline CDR1 is SGHTA and CDR2 is FQGNSA. CDR3 residues: CASSLIAGANVLTF. The CDR3 DNA sequence: TGTGCCAGCAGCTTAATTGCTGGGGCCAACGTCCTGACTTTC.

This rearrangement joins TRBV5-6 to TRBJ2-3; D is unclear. The CDR3 runs 17 residues. V was cut by 4 bases and J by 4 bases, with 22 bases left in between. Germline CDR1 is SGHDT and CDR2 is YYEEEE. Written as DNA, the CDR3 is TGTGCCAGCAGCCAGACGTACTACCTGGAAGGATCAGATACGCAGTATTTT. Translation: CASSQTYYLEGSDTQYF.

The chain links TRBV5-5 to TRBJ1-4; D ambiguous. The germline V and J ends were trimmed by 0 bases and 2 bases, with 8 bases remaining between them. CDR1 and CDR2 from the germline V gene are SGHKS and YYEKEE (reference sequence). The CDR3 consists of 15 residues. The CDR3 loop reads CASSLESLTNEKLFF. The CDR3 bases are TGTGCCAGCAGCTTGGAGTCGTTGACTAATGAAAAACTGTTTTTT.

This clonotype was picked up many times. The V call is TRBV28, the J call TRBJ2-6, with D unresolved. With 5 bases removed from V and 0 bases from J, the gap between germline ends came to 8 bases. CDR1 is MDHEN, CDR2 SYDVKM, per germline. CDR3 length: 15 residues. DNA for the CDR3: TGTGCCAGCAGTCGCTCAAGCTCTGGGGCCAACGTCCTGACTTTC. Its protein product is CASSRSSSGANVLTF.

The chain has TRBV5-4 and TRBJ2-7, with TRBD1 matching over 8 bases. CDR3 length equals 15 residues. In germline, CDR1 is SGHNT, CDR2 YYREEE (reference sequence). V trimming: 3 bases; J trimming: 1 base; junction bases outside the gene matches: 6. DNA of the CDR3: TGTGCCAGCAGCTCGGACAGGGTGGGTTCCTACGAGCAGTACTTC. As protein: CASSSDRVGSYEQYF.

This clonotype was found many times. The chain carries TRBV18 and TRBJ1-1; 12 bases are a match to TRBD1. Germline V CDR1 and CDR2: KGHSH, LQKENI. V gave up 2 bases and J gave up 5 bases; unmatched junction bases: 6. This CDR3 comprises 16 residues. CDR3 region: CASSPGTGGLRTEAFF. The CDR3 nucleotides are TGTGCCAGCTCACCAGGGACAGGGGGCTTACGAACTGAAGCTTTCTTT. The full variable domain, its missing parts supplied by reference TRBV18 and TRBJ1-1, is NAGVMQNPRHLVRRRGQEARLRCSPMKGHSHVYWYRQLPEEGLKFMVYLQKENIIDESGMPKERFSAEFPKEGPSILRIQQVVRGDSAAYFCASSPGTGGLRTEAFFGQGTRLTVV.

This clonotype was recorded many times. For the CDR3, the DNA is TGCGCCAGCAGCTTGAGCGGGGGCGCGAACACCGGGGAGCTGTTTTTT. Its translation: CASSLSGGANTGELFF. The genes are TRBV5-1 and TRBJ2-2, with TRBD2 identical over 8 bases. The germline V gene encodes CDR1 SGHRS and CDR2 YFSETQ. Trimming cost V 1 base and J 0 bases; bases outside gene matches: 2. There are 16 residues in the CDR3.

The rearrangement uses TRBV9 and TRBJ2-3; D gene ambiguous. CDR1 and CDR2 from the germline V gene are SGDLS and YYNGEE. The CDR3 covers 14 residues. V was shortened by 3 bases and J by 2 bases, with 10 bases between the two germline ends. The CDR3 spells CASSGRTNTDTQYF. CDR3 DNA sequence: TGTGCCAGCAGCGGACGGACCAACACAGATACGCAGTATTTT. The full variable domain, its missing parts supplied by reference TRBV9 and TRBJ2-3, is DSGVTQTPKHLITATGQRVTLRCSPRSGDLSVYWYQQSLDQGLQFLIQYYNGEERAKGNILERFSAQQFPDLHSELNLSSLELGDSALYFCASSGRTNTDTQYFGPGTRLTVL.